This T cell receptor (beta chain) was recorded in a study of blood T cell repertoires in COVID-19. As for the study in general: There were acute and convalescent COVID-19 samples, and they came from the United States, Italy and Spain.

Between the trimmed V and J ends, which lost 5 bases and 2 bases, there was a span of 15 bases. The germline V gene encodes CDR1 MNHNY and CDR2 SVGAGI (reference sequence). This CDR3 region has 16 residues. Some clones are missing from TCRdb's copy, which holds only in-frame ones; the method was immunoSEQ multiplex PCR. The sample consists of 40,000 to 65,000 clones, 70% to 85% of them appearing once. The chain uses TRBV6-6 and TRBJ2-2; D is perhaps TRBD2 (6 bases). The clonotype was recovered from a human donor in a cohort sampled during active COVID-19. The source material was peripheral blood. The CDR3 sequence: CASSTPTSLNTGELFF. DNA for the CDR3: TGTGCCAGCAGTACCCCCACTAGCCTAAACACCGGGGAGCTGTTTTTT.